This T cell receptor (beta chain) was recorded in a study of OX40 agonist ivuxolimab in advanced cancers. Overall study: The mean age was 60 years, ranging from 23 to 79, with around four fifths of participants male.

Profiled with immunoSEQ multiplex PCR; TCRdb holds only in-frame clones, not every one. The sample lists about 71,000 clones; about 81% were seen once. Study results and caveats: CD8+ T cells were the subset that, on average, had more expanded clones than CD4+.

Trimming pared 0 bases from V and 2 bases from J, leaving 8 bases between. CDR3 length: 15 residues. Germline V gene lookup returns CDR1 SGHRS and CDR2 YFSETQ. Of note for this clone: Its antigen remains unidentified.

The genes are TRBV5-1 and TRBJ1-4, with no clear D. Sequencing was performed on CD4+ or CD8+ T cells sorted from blood, taken in a trial of the OX40 agonist ivuxolimab. The sequence derives from an adult with an advanced solid tumor such as melanoma, head and neck, liver or kidney cancer. This CDR3 reads CASSLAAATNEKLFF. The CDR3 bases are TGCGCCAGCAGCTTGGCGGCGGCTACTAATGAAAAACTGTTTTTT.